This TCR beta chain was recovered during a study of T-cell reconstitution after alpha-beta-depleted transplantation in children. Study findings and constraints: After one year, T-cell counts and TCRbeta diversity mostly came from new T cells.

Unique molecular identifiers featured in how the TCRbeta library was prepared. TCRdb reanalysed the PCR reads using MiXCR and keeps one entry per CDR3 protein. The sample consists of about 580,000 distinct CDR3 sequences, 23% of them appearing once. Trimming left V 3 bases short and J 2 bases short, with 11 bases between. This CDR3 region has 15 residues. Germline V gene data show CDR1 as SGHRS and CDR2 as YFSETQ. As concerns this clonotype: Its antigen is as yet unknown.

Sequences were derived from PBMCs, mostly from graft donor cells, sampled 360 days after TCRalphabeta/CD19-depleted stem cell transplant. The sequence came from a boy younger than two who had a stem cell transplant for acute myeloid leukemia, so the T cells may come from the graft donor. V and J are TRBV5-1 and TRBJ1-4; weak D call: TRBD1 (6 bases). CDR3 sequence: CASSSTGKTNEKLFF. CDR3 nucleotide sequence: TGCGCCAGCAGCTCAACAGGGAAGACTAATGAAAAACTGTTTTTT.